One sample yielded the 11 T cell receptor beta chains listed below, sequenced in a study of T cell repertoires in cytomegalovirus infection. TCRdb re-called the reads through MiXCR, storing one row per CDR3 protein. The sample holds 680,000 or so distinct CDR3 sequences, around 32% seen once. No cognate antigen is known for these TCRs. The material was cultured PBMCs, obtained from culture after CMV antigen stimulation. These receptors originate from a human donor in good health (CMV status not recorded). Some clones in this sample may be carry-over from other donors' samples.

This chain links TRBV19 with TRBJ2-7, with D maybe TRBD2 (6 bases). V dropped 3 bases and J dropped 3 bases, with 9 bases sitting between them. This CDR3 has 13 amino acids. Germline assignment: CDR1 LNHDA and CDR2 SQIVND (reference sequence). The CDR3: CASSMSRGYEQYF. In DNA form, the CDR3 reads TGTGCCAGTAGTATGTCGCGGGGCTACGAGCAGTACTTC.

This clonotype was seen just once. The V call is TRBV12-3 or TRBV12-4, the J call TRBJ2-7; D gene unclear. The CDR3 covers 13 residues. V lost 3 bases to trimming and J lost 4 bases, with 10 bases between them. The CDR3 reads CASSFPDFYEQYF. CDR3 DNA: TGTGCCAGCAGTTTCCCCGACTTTTACGAGCAGTACTTC.

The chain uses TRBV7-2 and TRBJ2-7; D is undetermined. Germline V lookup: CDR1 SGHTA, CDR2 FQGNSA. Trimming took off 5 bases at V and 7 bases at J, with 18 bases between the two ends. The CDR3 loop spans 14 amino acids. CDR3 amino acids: CASSPSPAMREQYF. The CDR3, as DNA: TGTGCCAGCAGCCCCTCCCCGGCTATGAGGGAGCAGTACTTC.

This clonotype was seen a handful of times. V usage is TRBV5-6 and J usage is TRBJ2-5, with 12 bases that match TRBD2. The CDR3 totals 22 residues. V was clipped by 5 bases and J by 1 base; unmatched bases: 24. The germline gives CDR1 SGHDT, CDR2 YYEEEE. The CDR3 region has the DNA TGTGCCAGCAGGCCCTATTTGGGATCTGCTAGCGGGAGGGCCTGGGGCCAAGAGACCCAGTACTTC. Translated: CASRPYLGSASGRAWGQETQYF.

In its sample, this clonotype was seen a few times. Here the CDR3 reads CASSGLGSTTDTQYF. The CDR3 region has the DNA TGTGCCAGCAGCGGCCTCGGGAGCACCACAGATACGCAGTATTTT. The rearrangement uses TRBV7-2 and TRBJ2-3, with a possible D match to TRBD2 (6 bases). V was trimmed by 5 bases and J by 2 bases, leaving 14 bases between them. CDR3 length: 15 amino acids. Germline lookup yields CDR1 SGHTA and CDR2 FQGNSA.

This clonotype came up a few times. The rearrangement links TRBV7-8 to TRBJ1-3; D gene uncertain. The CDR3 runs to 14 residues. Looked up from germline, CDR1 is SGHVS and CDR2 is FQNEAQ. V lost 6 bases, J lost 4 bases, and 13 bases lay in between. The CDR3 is CASSYLLNGNTIYF. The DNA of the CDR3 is TGTGCCAGCAGTTACCTTTTAAACGGAAACACCATATATTTT.

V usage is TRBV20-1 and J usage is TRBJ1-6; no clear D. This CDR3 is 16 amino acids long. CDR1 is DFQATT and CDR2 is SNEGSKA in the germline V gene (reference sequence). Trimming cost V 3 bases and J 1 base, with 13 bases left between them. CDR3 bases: TGCAGTGCTAGTCGGGGAGATTTATCCTATAATTCACCCCTCCACTTT. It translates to CSASRGDLSYNSPLHF.

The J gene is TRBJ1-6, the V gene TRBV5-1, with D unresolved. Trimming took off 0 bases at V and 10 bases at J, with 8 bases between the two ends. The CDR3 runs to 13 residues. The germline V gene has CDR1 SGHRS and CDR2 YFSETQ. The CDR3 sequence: CASSLDNLSPLHF. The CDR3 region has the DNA TGCGCCAGCAGCTTGGACAATCTCTCACCCCTCCACTTT.

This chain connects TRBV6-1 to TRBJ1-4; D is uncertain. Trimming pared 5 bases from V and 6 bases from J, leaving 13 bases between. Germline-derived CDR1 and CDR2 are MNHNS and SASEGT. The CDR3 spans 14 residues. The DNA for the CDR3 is TGTGCCAGCAGTAACCGGGGTGCGGATGAAAAACTGTTTTTT. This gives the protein CASSNRGADEKLFF.

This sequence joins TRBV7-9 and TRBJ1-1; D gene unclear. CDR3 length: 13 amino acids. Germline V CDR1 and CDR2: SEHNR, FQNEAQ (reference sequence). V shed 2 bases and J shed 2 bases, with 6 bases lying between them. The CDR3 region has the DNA TGTGCCAGCAGCTTAAGTATAAACACTGAAGCTTTCTTT. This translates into CASSLSINTEAFF.

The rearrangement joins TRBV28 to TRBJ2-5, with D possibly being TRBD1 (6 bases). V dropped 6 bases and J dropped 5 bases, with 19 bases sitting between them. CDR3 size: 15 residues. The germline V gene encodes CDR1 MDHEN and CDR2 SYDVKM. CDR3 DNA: TGTGCCAGCAGCTTCATAAGGGGGTGGGAGGAGACCCAGTACTTC. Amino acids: CASSFIRGWEETQYF.